The present entry profiles one T cell receptor (beta chain) with its context. Its antigen is not identified. Clones were read by immunoSEQ multiplex PCR, and TCRdb kept only the in-frame ones, dropping some. The sample contains roughly 70,000 clones, roughly 77% of which appear only once. Untouched CD4+ T cells were bead-isolated at roughly 98% purity. This entry comes from a study of T cell repertoires and HLA-DP antigens. Study-wide points: Responder cells were total CD4+ cells with a HeLa antigen-presenting system.

The TCR originated in a man aged 55 to 70 in good health and CMV-seronegative. The sample taken for sequencing was CD4+ T cells from PBMCs.

CDR3 bases: TGTGCCAGCAGCTTATCCCAAGTAGGGGGCGAGCAGTACGTC. Protein product: CASSLSQVGGEQYV. V is TRBV11-2 and J is TRBJ2-7; TRBD1 might be the D (6 bases). This CDR3 is built from 14 residues. In germline, CDR1 is SGHAT, CDR2 FQNNGV. Trimming took off 2 bases at V and 6 bases at J, with 14 bases between the two ends.